The entry below gives a single T cell receptor (beta chain) sequence along with its context. Its antigen is unidentified. An end of the junction differs from the germline gene, which may be a read error. These data originate in a study of tumor and adjacent non-tumor tissue in lung cancer. Across the study: Samples averaged approximately 3.9 million productive TCRbeta reads each. Findings and limits, study-wide: TCR diversity was significantly greater in tumor than normal lung tissue. Higher tumor TCR diversity was associated with shorter survival.

CDR3 length: 18 residues. Germline V gene data show CDR1 as MDHEN and CDR2 as SYDVKM. Three rounds of nested PCR, following a modified ARM-PCR protocol, produced the TCRbeta library. TCRdb analysed the multiplex PCR reads with MiXCR anew, one entry per CDR3 protein. Among 120,000 or so distinct CDR3 sequences, 66% were seen once, and the ten largest hold roughly 13%. This sample's RNA came from whole unsorted tissue. The clonotype was recovered from a man between 25 and 39 years old with non-small cell lung cancer. Sequencing was carried out using lung tumor tissue. The chain joins TRBV28 to TRBJ2-1, with D maybe TRBD2 (6 bases). The CDR3: CASSFPIAEKNSYNDQIF. The CDR3 nucleotides are TGTGCCAGCAGTTTCCCTATAGCGGAGAAGAACTCCTACAATGATCAGATCTTC. Drawing the rest from reference TRBV28 and TRBJ2-1, the complete variable domain is DVKVTQSSRYLVKRTGEKVFLECVQDMDHENMFWYRQDPGLGLRLIYFSYDVKMKEKGDIPEGYSVSREKKERFSLILESASTNQTSMYLCASSFPIAEKNSYNDQIFGPGTRLTVL.